The 23 T cell receptor beta chains below were found in one sample sequenced in a study of cytomegalovirus exposure and HLA in healthy donors. Sequenced by immunoSEQ multiplex PCR; TCRdb stores in-frame clones only, minus some. The table lists approximately 160,000 clones, 85% of them singletons. The sample consisted of PBMCs. The receptors shown here come from a man aged 25 to 40 in good health and CMV-seropositive.

This clone appeared a few times. The rearrangement uses TRBV4-3 and TRBJ1-5, with 9 positions matching TRBD1. CDR3 length equals 17 residues. Germline lookup yields CDR1 LGHNA and CDR2 YSLEER. Losses at the gene ends were 0 bases for V and 5 bases for J; bases not matched to a gene: 8. CDR3 loop: CASSQDHGGQGYQPQHF. In nucleotides, the CDR3 is TGCGCCAGCAGCCAAGATCATGGCGGACAGGGGTATCAGCCCCAGCATTTT.

The chain has TRBV6-5 and TRBJ2-5; tentatively, D is TRBD1 (6 bases). The CDR3 has 15 residues. Germline V CDR1 and CDR2: MNHEY, SVGAGI. Trimming stripped 4 bases from V and 5 bases from J, with 17 bases between. CDR3 sequence reads: CASSLQGSQWETQYF. The CDR3 DNA is TGTGCCAGCAGTTTACAGGGAAGTCAGTGGGAGACCCAGTACTTC.

The chain combines TRBV15 with TRBJ1-6, with D possibly TRBD1 on 6 matching bases. The CDR3 has 18 amino acids. V lost 5 bases to trimming and J lost 0 bases, with 17 bases between them. Germline V gene data show CDR1 as LNHNV and CDR2 as YYDKDF (reference sequence). Here the CDR3 reads CATSGLDRISSYNSPLHF. CDR3 DNA sequence: TGTGCCACCAGCGGGCTAGACAGGATCAGCTCCTATAATTCACCCCTCCACTTT.

V gene TRBV4-3 combines with J gene TRBJ1-4; D is uncertain. V dropped 9 bases and J dropped 8 bases, with 16 bases sitting between them. The CDR3 contains 13 residues. Per the germline V gene, CDR1 is LGHNA and CDR2 is YSLEER. CDR3 residues: CASTGVSREKLFF. The CDR3 bases are TGCGCCAGTACCGGAGTGAGTCGCGAAAAACTGTTTTTT.

CDR3 DNA: TGTGCCAGCTCCCCCCGGGACAGGGGTTACGAGCAGTACTTC. Translating it yields CASSPRDRGYEQYF. The chain uses TRBV18 and TRBJ2-7, with 10 bases matching TRBD1. CDR1 is KGHSH and CDR2 is LQKENI in the germline V gene. The trim removed 6 bases at V and 4 bases at J, leaving 6 bases unmatched. The CDR3 sequence is 14 residues long. Full variable domain (outside the CDR3, taken from reference TRBV18 and TRBJ2-7): NAGVMQNPRHLVRRRGQEARLRCSPMKGHSHVYWYRQLPEEGLKFMVYLQKENIIDESGMPKERFSAEFPKEGPSILRIQQVVRGDSAAYFCASSPRDRGYEQYFGPGTRLTVT.

Only one count was recorded for this clone. The V gene is TRBV6-5, the J gene TRBJ2-7; possibly TRBD2 for D (6 bases). This CDR3 has 14 amino acids. Trimming removed 6 bases at V and 2 bases at J, with 14 bases between. Germline loops: CDR1 MNHEY, CDR2 SVGAGI. The chain's CDR3 is CASSRTGDTYEQYF. The CDR3 bases are TGTGCCAGCAGCAGGACGGGGGATACCTACGAGCAGTACTTC.

V usage is TRBV9 and J usage is TRBJ2-3; TRBD2 agrees at 7 bases. Germline trimming cut 4 bases from V and 5 bases from J; bases unmatched to any gene: 13. This CDR3 contains 16 residues. Looked up from germline, CDR1 is SGDLS and CDR2 is YYNGEE. The CDR3 DNA follows: TGTGCCAGCAGCTCCTTTGCCCTAGCGGTAAGAGATACGCAGTATTTT. Amino acid sequence: CASSSFALAVRDTQYF.

The gene calls are TRBV6-5 and TRBJ2-7; 8 nucleotides line up with TRBD2. The CDR3 covers 16 residues. Germline V gene data show CDR1 as MNHEY and CDR2 as SVGAGI. V gave up 5 bases and J gave up 4 bases; unmatched junction bases: 13. This chain's CDR3 is CASSHWTGGAGYEQYF. The CDR3 nucleotides are TGTGCCAGCAGTCACTGGACCGGGGGGGCAGGTTACGAGCAGTACTTC.

V is TRBV4-3 and J is TRBJ1-5; D might be TRBD1 (5 bases). V lost 5 bases and J 6 bases, leaving 11 bases between the germline ends. The CDR3 sequence is 13 residues long. CDR1 is LGHNA, CDR2 YSLEER, per germline. The CDR3 sequence is CASSGAVGQPQHF. The DNA of the CDR3 is TGCGCCAGCAGCGGGGCGGTAGGTCAGCCCCAGCATTTT.

This chain connects TRBV5-1 to TRBJ1-1; maybe TRBD1 (5 bases). V shed 2 bases and J shed 0 bases, with 8 bases lying between them. Germline CDR1 reads SGHRS; CDR2 reads YFSETQ. The length of the CDR3 is 14 residues. The chain's CDR3 is CASSFGGMNTEAFF. The CDR3 DNA follows: TGCGCCAGCAGCTTCGGGGGGATGAACACTGAAGCTTTCTTT.

There are a few counts of this clone. The chain is built from TRBV4-1 and TRBJ1-6; 7 nucleotides align to TRBD1. This CDR3 has 16 amino acids. V shed 1 base and J 6 bases; nucleotides not matched to a gene: 6. Germline CDR1 MGHRA, CDR2 YSYEKL. CDR3 coding DNA: TGCGCCAGCAGCCAAGTTCGGACAGGTTTTAATTCACCCCTCCACTTT. As protein: CASSQVRTGFNSPLHF.

The rearrangement uses TRBV4-2 and TRBJ2-1; D is possibly TRBD2 (6 bases). Germline CDR1 and CDR2: LGHNA and YNFKEQ. V was clipped by 9 bases and J by 7 bases, with 13 bases between them. The CDR3 is made up of 12 amino acids. The CDR3 DNA follows: TGTGCCAGTCGCCGGGGGACGAATGAGCAGTTCTTC. It is translated as CASRRGTNEQFF.

V is TRBV9 and J is TRBJ1-2; 10 bases line up with TRBD1. Germline trimming cut 4 bases from V and 8 bases from J; bases unmatched to any gene: 8. Germline CDR1 and CDR2: SGDLS and YYNGEE. The CDR3 covers 14 residues. DNA for the CDR3: TGTGCCAGCAGCCCGGGACAGGGGCCGGTCGGCTACACCTTC. Translating gives CASSPGQGPVGYTF. Supplemented by reference TRBV9 and TRBJ1-2, the full variable domain reads DSGVTQTPKHLITATGQRVTLRCSPRSGDLSVYWYQQSLDQGLQFLIQYYNGEERAKGNILERFSAQQFPDLHSELNLSSLELGDSALYFCASSPGQGPVGYTFGSGTRLTVV.

The chain has TRBV9 and TRBJ1-5; tentative D call: TRBD1 (5 bases). V shed 0 bases and J shed 7 bases, with 14 bases lying between them. Germline V gene data show CDR1 as SGDLS and CDR2 as YYNGEE. This CDR3 has 15 amino acids. Here the CDR3 reads CASSVGGRANQPQHF. In nucleotides, the CDR3 is TGTGCCAGCAGCGTAGGAGGCAGGGCAAACCAGCCCCAGCATTTT.

The chain recombines TRBV19 with TRBJ1-2; TRBD1 agrees at 10 bases. From germline, CDR1 is LNHDA and CDR2 SQIVND (reference sequence). The length of the CDR3 is 15 residues. The junction had 5 bases not matched to a gene; V was cut back by 6 bases and J by 1 base. CDR3 sequence: CASSPGQGFNYGYTF. The CDR3 DNA is TGTGCCAGTAGCCCGGGACAGGGGTTTAACTATGGCTACACCTTC.

The chain is built from TRBV6-6 and TRBJ1-1; D remains ambiguous. The germline gives CDR1 MNHNY, CDR2 SVGAGI (reference sequence). V was clipped by 0 bases and J by 1 base, with 12 bases between them. The CDR3 length is 16 residues. In nucleotides, the CDR3 is TGTGCCAGCAGTTACTCAGAAGGGCGGGGGAACACTGAAGCTTTCTTT. Translation: CASSYSEGRGNTEAFF.

The chain links TRBV9 to TRBJ1-1, with D hard to call. Germline V gives CDR1 SGDLS, CDR2 YYNGEE. This CDR3 is built from 16 residues. With 1 base removed from V and 1 base from J, the gap between germline ends came to 14 bases. The CDR3 is CASSVSSGSANTEAFF. The CDR3, as DNA: TGTGCCAGCAGCGTAAGTTCCGGGTCGGCGAACACTGAAGCTTTCTTT. Using reference TRBV9 and TRBJ1-1 for the parts outside the CDR3, the full variable domain is DSGVTQTPKHLITATGQRVTLRCSPRSGDLSVYWYQQSLDQGLQFLIQYYNGEERAKGNILERFSAQQFPDLHSELNLSSLELGDSALYFCASSVSSGSANTEAFFGQGTRLTVV.

The chain combines TRBV5-1 with TRBJ2-5, with a weak D call TRBD2 (7 bases). Germline V gene sequence: CDR1 SGHRS, CDR2 YFSETQ. This CDR3 contains 14 residues. Deletions cut 4 bases from V and 5 bases from J, with 15 bases between. The CDR3 protein is CASSRGAGKETQYF. CDR3 bases: TGCGCCAGCAGCCGGGGGGCAGGGAAGGAGACCCAGTACTTC.

Comment on this clone: The junction departs from germline at one end; a sequencing error may be responsible. This chain's CDR3 is CASSLERQGAGETQYF. DNA of the CDR3: TGTGCTAGCAGCTTAGAACGACAGGGGGCTGGGGAGACCCAGTACTTC. This chain links TRBV7-7 with TRBJ2-5; 10 positions match TRBD1. Germline-derived CDR1 and CDR2 are SSHAT and FNYEAQ (reference sequence). The CDR3 spans 16 residues.

This chain connects TRBV9 to TRBJ2-3; 9 nucleotides agree with TRBD2. CDR1 is SGDLS and CDR2 is YYNGEE in the germline V gene. The CDR3 runs to 17 residues. The V segment lost 1 base and the J segment 2 bases; nucleotides outside the gene matches: 8. CDR3 nucleotides: TGTGCCAGCAGCGTAAGCAGCGGGGGGCGGTTCACAGATACGCAGTATTTT. It yields the protein CASSVSSGGRFTDTQYF. The full variable domain, with the rest looked up from reference TRBV9 and TRBJ2-3, is DSGVTQTPKHLITATGQRVTLRCSPRSGDLSVYWYQQSLDQGLQFLIQYYNGEERAKGNILERFSAQQFPDLHSELNLSSLELGDSALYFCASSVSSGGRFTDTQYFGPGTRLTVL.

This clone was found once. The gene calls are TRBV18 and TRBJ2-3; D possibly corresponds to TRBD2 (6 bases). Trimming took off 0 bases at V and 2 bases at J, with 12 bases between the two ends. The CDR3 has 16 amino acids. Germline CDR1 is KGHSH and CDR2 is LQKENI. The CDR3 protein is CASSPPSSGPTDTQYF. The CDR3 nucleotides read TGTGCCAGCTCACCACCGTCCAGCGGGCCCACAGATACGCAGTATTTT.

This chain joins TRBV4-1 and TRBJ2-1; a weak D match, TRBD1 (6 bases). Germline V lookup: CDR1 MGHRA, CDR2 YSYEKL. This CDR3 is 14 amino acids long. V was clipped by 3 bases and J by 4 bases, with 10 bases between them. CDR3 nucleotides: TGCGCCAGCAGCCAGGACAGAGAATACAATGAGCAGTTCTTC. As protein: CASSQDREYNEQFF.

This chain uses TRBV6-4 with TRBJ2-7; D might be TRBD2 (5 bases). From germline, CDR1 is MRHNA and CDR2 SNTAGT. The CDR3 loop spans 14 amino acids. With 2 bases removed from V and 9 bases from J, the gap between germline ends came to 17 bases. The CDR3 nucleotides read TGTGCCAGCAGTGACAACGGGGAGAATGGCGGGCAGTACTTC. Protein sequence: CASSDNGENGGQYF.